The rows below give T cell receptor beta chains drawn from one sample of a study of blood T cell repertoires in COVID-19. Data came from immunoSEQ multiplex PCR; TCRdb stores just in-frame clones and leaves some out. The repertoire consists of a few hundred thousand clones, with more than 75% occurring once and the leading ten covering roughly 2%. The sample comprised peripheral blood. Every receptor here comes from a man aged 40-50 years with active or convalescent COVID-19. The CDR3 runs from the conserved cysteine through the conserved F or W. Fields, in order: V gene, D gene, clone size, J gene, CDR3 protein, CDR3 DNA. The D gene is left open where the match is weak. Clone size appears in some rows only: once, few, many, or a class for an expanded clone.

V gene: TRBV7-9
D gene: NA
clone size: once
J gene: TRBJ1-6
CDR3 protein: CASSLGVPNSPLHF
CDR3 DNA: TGTGCCAGCAGCTTAGGAGTGCCAAATTCACCCCTCCACTTT

V gene: TRBV6-1
D gene: TRBD1
clone size: few
J gene: TRBJ1-5
CDR3 protein: CASSEMRGQDSKEPQHF
CDR3 DNA: TGTGCCAGCAGTGAAATGAGGGGGCAGGATAGCAAGGAGCCCCAGCATTTT

V gene: TRBV14
D gene: TRBD2
clone size: NA
J gene: TRBJ2-2
CDR3 protein: CASSLGLAGYTGELFF
CDR3 DNA: TGTGCCAGCAGCCTTGGACTAGCGGGGTACACCGGGGAGCTGTTTTTT

V gene: TRBV11-2
D gene: TRBD1
clone size: NA
J gene: TRBJ1-2
CDR3 protein: CASSLVGTGGAGYTF
CDR3 DNA: TGTGCCAGCAGCTTAGTAGGGACAGGGGGCGCAGGCTACACCTTC

V gene: TRBV11-3
D gene: NA
clone size: NA
J gene: TRBJ2-2
CDR3 protein: CASSIGVNTGELFF
CDR3 DNA: TGTGCCAGCAGTATAGGAGTGAACACCGGGGAGCTGTTTTTT

V gene: TRBV2
D gene: NA
clone size: NA
J gene: TRBJ2-7
CDR3 protein: CASSETEPIYEQYF
CDR3 DNA: TGTGCCAGCAGTGAGACGGAGCCGATCTACGAGCAGTACTTC

V gene: TRBV28
D gene: TRBD1
clone size: once
J gene: TRBJ1-5
CDR3 protein: CASSVGTGTGEEPQHF
CDR3 DNA: TGTGCCAGCAGTGTTGGAACCGGGACAGGAGAGGAGCCCCAGCATTTT

V gene: TRBV5-1
D gene: NA
clone size: NA
J gene: TRBJ1-4
CDR3 protein: CASSSGSSGEKLFF
CDR3 DNA: TGCGCCAGCAGCTCAGGGTCCAGTGGAGAAAAACTGTTTTTT

V gene: TRBV3-1/TRBV3-2
D gene: TRBD2
clone size: NA
J gene: TRBJ2-5
CDR3 protein: CASSPRLAGGQETQYF
CDR3 DNA: TGTGCCAGCAGCCCCCGACTAGCGGGGGGGCAAGAGACCCAGTACTTC

V gene: TRBV6-5
D gene: NA
clone size: NA
J gene: TRBJ2-1
CDR3 protein: CASSYATSPYRNEQFF
CDR3 DNA: TGTGCCAGCAGCTACGCGACATCTCCTTATCGGAATGAGCAGTTCTTC

V gene: TRBV4-1
D gene: NA
clone size: NA
J gene: TRBJ1-1
CDR3 protein: CASSQPRRGNTEAFF
CDR3 DNA: TGCGCCAGCAGCCAACCACGGAGGGGGAACACTGAAGCTTTCTTT

V gene: TRBV9
D gene: NA
clone size: NA
J gene: TRBJ1-2
CDR3 protein: CASSVQQGNYGYTF
CDR3 DNA: TGTGCCAGCAGCGTTCAGCAGGGTAACTATGGCTACACCTTC

V gene: TRBV6-5
D gene: TRBD1
clone size: NA
J gene: TRBJ1-2
CDR3 protein: CASRRDSPNYGYTF
CDR3 DNA: TGTGCCAGCAGGAGGGACAGCCCGAACTATGGCTACACCTTC

V gene: TRBV11-2
D gene: TRBD1
clone size: NA
J gene: TRBJ1-2
CDR3 protein: CASSTGTAFYGYTF
CDR3 DNA: TGTGCCAGCAGCACGGGGACAGCTTTCTATGGCTACACCTTC

V gene: TRBV7-9
D gene: NA
clone size: NA
J gene: TRBJ1-3
CDR3 protein: CASSPAGASGNTIYF
CDR3 DNA: TGTGCCAGCAGTCCGGCGGGGGCTTCTGGAAACACCATATATTTT

V gene: TRBV19
D gene: TRBD1
clone size: once
J gene: TRBJ1-1
CDR3 protein: CASSFPWTGNTEAFF
CDR3 DNA: TGTGCCAGTAGTTTTCCCTGGACAGGGAACACTGAAGCTTTCTTT

V gene: TRBV30
D gene: TRBD1
clone size: NA
J gene: TRBJ1-5
CDR3 protein: CAWSSGGTGVYSNQPQHF
CDR3 DNA: TGTGCCTGGAGTTCGGGCGGGACAGGGGTATATAGCAATCAGCCCCAGCATTTT

V gene: TRBV3-1/TRBV3-2
D gene: NA
clone size: NA
J gene: TRBJ2-7
CDR3 protein: CASSQVYYEQYF
CDR3 DNA: TGTGCCAGCAGCCAAGTTTACTACGAGCAGTACTTC

V gene: TRBV30
D gene: NA
clone size: NA
J gene: TRBJ1-5
CDR3 protein: CAWEEGGPHQPQHF
CDR3 DNA: TGTGCCTGGGAGGAGGGAGGCCCACATCAGCCCCAGCATTTT

V gene: TRBV28
D gene: NA
clone size: NA
J gene: TRBJ1-1
CDR3 protein: CASRLPGYEAFF
CDR3 DNA: TGTGCCAGCAGGTTACCGGGGTATGAAGCTTTCTTT

V gene: TRBV11-1
D gene: TRBD2
clone size: NA
J gene: TRBJ2-2
CDR3 protein: CASSPQTSAGELFF
CDR3 DNA: TGTGCCAGCAGCCCGCAGACTAGCGCCGGGGAGCTGTTTTTT

V gene: TRBV6-6
D gene: NA
clone size: NA
J gene: TRBJ1-1
CDR3 protein: CASTEAGVVAFF
CDR3 DNA: TGTGCCAGCACCGAGGCGGGGGTCGTGGCTTTCTTT

V gene: TRBV25-1
D gene: NA
clone size: NA
J gene: TRBJ2-7
CDR3 protein: CASRPSSYEQYF
CDR3 DNA: TGTGCCAGCCGTCCGAGCTCCTACGAGCAGTACTTC

V gene: TRBV28
D gene: NA
clone size: NA
J gene: TRBJ2-6
CDR3 protein: CASRERVGANVLTF
CDR3 DNA: TGTGCCAGCAGGGAGAGGGTTGGGGCCAACGTCCTGACTTTC

V gene: TRBV19
D gene: TRBD1
clone size: NA
J gene: TRBJ1-2
CDR3 protein: CASSTLQGARYGYTF
CDR3 DNA: TGTGCCAGTAGTACCCTACAGGGGGCAAGATACGGCTACACCTTC

V gene: TRBV9
D gene: TRBD1
clone size: few
J gene: TRBJ2-6
CDR3 protein: CASSVTGRHSGANVLTF
CDR3 DNA: TGTGCCAGCAGCGTGACAGGGAGACACTCTGGGGCCAACGTCCTGACTTTC

V gene: TRBV6-4
D gene: TRBD2
clone size: NA
J gene: TRBJ2-3
CDR3 protein: CASSDTGLAGTDTQYF
CDR3 DNA: TGTGCCAGCAGTGACACAGGACTAGCGGGCACAGATACGCAGTATTTT

V gene: TRBV28
D gene: NA
clone size: NA
J gene: TRBJ2-1
CDR3 protein: CASSEGVSSYNEQFF
CDR3 DNA: TGTGCCAGCAGCGAGGGGGTAAGCTCCTACAATGAGCAGTTCTTC

V gene: TRBV10-3
D gene: NA
clone size: NA
J gene: TRBJ1-1
CDR3 protein: CAISDGQLTDTEAFF
CDR3 DNA: TGTGCCATCAGTGACGGACAGCTAACGGACACTGAAGCTTTCTTT

V gene: TRBV28
D gene: NA
clone size: once
J gene: TRBJ1-6
CDR3 protein: CASSVPQGYSPLHF
CDR3 DNA: TGTGCCAGCAGTGTCCCGCAGGGCTACTCACCCCTCCACTTT

V gene: TRBV4-1
D gene: NA
clone size: NA
J gene: TRBJ2-2
CDR3 protein: CASSQAPGGANTGELFF
CDR3 DNA: TGCGCCAGCAGCCAAGCCCCCGGCGGGGCGAACACCGGGGAGCTGTTTTTT

V gene: TRBV3-1/TRBV3-2
D gene: TRBD1
clone size: NA
J gene: TRBJ1-4
CDR3 protein: CASSQGQGAREKLFF
CDR3 DNA: TGTGCCAGCAGCCAGGGGCAGGGGGCACGGGAAAAACTGTTTTTT

V gene: TRBV9
D gene: TRBD2
clone size: NA
J gene: TRBJ2-5
CDR3 protein: CASTRTSGALRETQYF
CDR3 DNA: TGTGCCAGCACGAGGACTAGCGGGGCCCTCAGAGAGACCCAGTACTTC

V gene: TRBV7-9
D gene: TRBD1
clone size: once
J gene: TRBJ1-1
CDR3 protein: CASSPWDRANTEAFF
CDR3 DNA: TGTGCCAGCAGCCCATGGGACAGGGCGAACACTGAAGCTTTCTTT

V gene: TRBV11-2
D gene: NA
clone size: NA
J gene: TRBJ2-7
CDR3 protein: CASSLEYKSEGQYF
CDR3 DNA: TGTGCCAGCAGCTTAGAGTACAAGAGTGAGGGGCAGTACTTC

V gene: TRBV6-5
D gene: NA
clone size: NA
J gene: TRBJ2-5
CDR3 protein: CASSYSGLRGETQYF
CDR3 DNA: TGTGCCAGCAGTTACTCGGGACTCCGGGGGGAGACCCAGTACTTC

V gene: TRBV9
D gene: NA
clone size: NA
J gene: TRBJ1-6
CDR3 protein: CASSSEVQGFGNSPLHF
CDR3 DNA: TGTGCCAGCAGCTCAGAGGTACAAGGCTTCGGTAATTCACCCCTCCACTTT

V gene: TRBV5-1
D gene: NA
clone size: NA
J gene: TRBJ2-2
CDR3 protein: CASIIGYQGTGELFF
CDR3 DNA: TGCGCCAGCATCATTGGGTATCAGGGCACCGGGGAGCTGTTTTTT

V gene: TRBV29-1
D gene: TRBD1
clone size: NA
J gene: TRBJ1-2
CDR3 protein: CSVEDRGRFAYGYTF
CDR3 DNA: TGCAGCGTTGAGGACAGGGGTAGATTTGCCTATGGCTACACCTTC

V gene: TRBV4-2
D gene: NA
clone size: NA
J gene: TRBJ1-4
CDR3 protein: CASSHAQEALGEKLFF
CDR3 DNA: TGTGCCAGCAGCCATGCGCAGGAGGCGTTGGGGGAAAAACTGTTTTTT

V gene: TRBV10-3
D gene: NA
clone size: NA
J gene: TRBJ1-5
CDR3 protein: CAMRPSQPQHF
CDR3 DNA: TGTGCCATGCGCCCTTCCCAGCCCCAGCATTTT

V gene: TRBV10-2
D gene: NA
clone size: NA
J gene: TRBJ1-1
CDR3 protein: CASSRGTEAFF
CDR3 DNA: TGCGCCAGCAGCCGAGGCACTGAAGCTTTCTTT

V gene: TRBV4-1
D gene: TRBD1
clone size: NA
J gene: TRBJ2-7
CDR3 protein: CASSQDSIRTGSYEQYF
CDR3 DNA: TGCGCCAGCAGCCAAGATAGTATCAGGACAGGGAGCTACGAGCAGTACTTC

V gene: TRBV6-2/TRBV6-3
D gene: NA
clone size: NA
J gene: TRBJ1-1
CDR3 protein: CASSYSKAGVNTEAFF
CDR3 DNA: TGTGCCAGCAGTTACTCGAAAGCAGGTGTGAACACTGAAGCTTTCTTT

V gene: TRBV28
D gene: TRBD1
clone size: NA
J gene: TRBJ1-1
CDR3 protein: CASSPWTGANTEAFF
CDR3 DNA: TGTGCCAGCAGTCCCTGGACAGGAGCGAACACTGAAGCTTTCTTT

V gene: TRBV7-9
D gene: NA
clone size: NA
J gene: TRBJ1-1
CDR3 protein: CASTNQGDTEAFF
CDR3 DNA: TGTGCCAGCACCAACCAAGGGGACACTGAAGCTTTCTTT

V gene: TRBV6-1
D gene: TRBD1
clone size: NA
J gene: TRBJ1-4
CDR3 protein: CASSERGRGEKLFF
CDR3 DNA: TGTGCCAGCAGTGAGAGGGGGCGCGGTGAAAAACTGTTTTTT

V gene: TRBV15
D gene: NA
clone size: NA
J gene: TRBJ2-7
CDR3 protein: CATSRRGSRTYEQYF
CDR3 DNA: TGTGCCACCAGCAGAAGGGGCAGTAGGACCTACGAGCAGTACTTC

V gene: TRBV30
D gene: NA
clone size: NA
J gene: TRBJ1-5
CDR3 protein: CAWSGWSSDTSQPQHF
CDR3 DNA: TGTGCCTGGAGTGGGTGGAGTAGTGATACCTCCCAGCCCCAGCATTTT

V gene: TRBV9
D gene: NA
clone size: few
J gene: TRBJ2-1
CDR3 protein: CASSVTTSSSEQFF
CDR3 DNA: TGTGCCAGCAGCGTAACTACTAGCTCCTCTGAGCAGTTCTTC

V gene: TRBV6-2/TRBV6-3
D gene: NA
clone size: NA
J gene: TRBJ1-5
CDR3 protein: CASSSHRDGQPQHF
CDR3 DNA: TGTGCCAGCAGCTCACACAGGGACGGTCAGCCCCAGCATTTT

V gene: TRBV6-5
D gene: NA
clone size: NA
J gene: TRBJ2-7
CDR3 protein: CASRVGQGAEQYF
CDR3 DNA: TGTGCCAGCAGAGTTGGTCAGGGCGCCGAGCAGTACTTC

V gene: TRBV6-1
D gene: TRBD1
clone size: NA
J gene: TRBJ1-5
CDR3 protein: CASSERGQGPNQPQHF
CDR3 DNA: TGTGCCAGCAGTGAAAGGGGACAGGGACCTAATCAGCCCCAGCATTTT

V gene: TRBV25-1
D gene: TRBD2
clone size: NA
J gene: TRBJ2-1
CDR3 protein: CASSGGGLAESYNEQFF
CDR3 DNA: TGTGCCAGCAGTGGGGGGGGACTAGCGGAATCCTACAATGAGCAGTTCTTC